The entry below describes one TCR beta chain. Its antigen is not identified. The V gene end was trimmed by 6 bases and the J gene end by 5 bases; junction bases not matched to a gene: 5. Germline V gene sequence: CDR1 SNHLY, CDR2 FYNNEI. The CDR3 totals 13 residues. This record belongs to a study of T cell repertoires in cytomegalovirus infection. TCRdb reprocessed the reads with MiXCR, giving one entry per CDR3 protein. The table includes approximately 120,000 distinct CDR3 sequences, roughly a third detected once. Sequenced here: CD8+ T cells from cultured PBMCs, sampled from culture after CMV antigen stimulation. The rearrangement joins TRBV2 to TRBJ2-7; 9 bases are a match to TRBD1. This TCR was sampled from a human donor in good health (CMV status not recorded). Some clones in this sample may be carry-over from other donors' samples. The CDR3 region has the DNA TGTGCCAGCAGCGTACAGGGGGCCAACGAGCAGTACTTC. Its translation is CASSVQGANEQYF.